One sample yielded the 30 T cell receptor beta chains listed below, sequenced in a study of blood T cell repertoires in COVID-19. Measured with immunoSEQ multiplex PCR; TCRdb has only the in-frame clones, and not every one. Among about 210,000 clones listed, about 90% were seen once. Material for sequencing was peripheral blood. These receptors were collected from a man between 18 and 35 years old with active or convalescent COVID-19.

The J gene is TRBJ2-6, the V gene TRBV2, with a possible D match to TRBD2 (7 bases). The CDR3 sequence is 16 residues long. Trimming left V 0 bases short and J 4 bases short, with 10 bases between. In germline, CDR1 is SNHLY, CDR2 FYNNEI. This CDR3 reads CASSEARGAGANVLTF. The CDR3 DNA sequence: TGTGCCAGCAGTGAAGCTCGGGGGGCCGGGGCCAACGTCCTGACTTTC. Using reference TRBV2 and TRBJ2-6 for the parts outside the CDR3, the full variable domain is EPEVTQTPSHQVTQMGQEVILRCVPISNHLYFYWYRQILGQKVEFLVSFYNNEISEKSEIFDDQFSVERPDGSNFTLKIRSTKLEDSAMYFCASSEARGAGANVLTFGAGSRLTVL.

CDR3: CASSLWAAAQEKLFF. Written as DNA, the CDR3 is TGTGCCAGCAGTTTGTGGGCTGCCGCACAAGAAAAACTGTTTTTT. V is TRBV28 and J is TRBJ1-4; D is unresolved. Germline-derived CDR1 and CDR2 are MDHEN and SYDVKM. Between the trimmed V and J ends, which lost 3 bases and 8 bases, there was a span of 16 bases. CDR3 length: 15 residues. Supplemented by reference TRBV28 and TRBJ1-4, the full variable domain reads DVKVTQSSRYLVKRTGEKVFLECVQDMDHENMFWYRQDPGLGLRLIYFSYDVKMKEKGDIPEGYSVSREKKERFSLILESASTNQTSMYLCASSLWAAAQEKLFFGSGTQLSVL.

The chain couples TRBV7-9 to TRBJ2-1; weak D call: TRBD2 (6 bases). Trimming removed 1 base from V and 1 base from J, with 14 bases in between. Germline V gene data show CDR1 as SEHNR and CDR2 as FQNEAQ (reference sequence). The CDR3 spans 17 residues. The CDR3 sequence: CASSLDLGGTSYNEQFF. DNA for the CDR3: TGTGCCAGCAGCTTAGATCTCGGCGGGACGTCCTACAATGAGCAGTTCTTC. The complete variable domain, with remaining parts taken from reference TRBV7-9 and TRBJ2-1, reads DTGVSQNPRHKITKRGQNVTFRCDPISEHNRLYWYRQTLGQGPEFLTYFQNEAQLEKSRLLSDRFSAERPKGSFSTLEIQRTEQGDSAMYLCASSLDLGGTSYNEQFFGPGTRLTVL.

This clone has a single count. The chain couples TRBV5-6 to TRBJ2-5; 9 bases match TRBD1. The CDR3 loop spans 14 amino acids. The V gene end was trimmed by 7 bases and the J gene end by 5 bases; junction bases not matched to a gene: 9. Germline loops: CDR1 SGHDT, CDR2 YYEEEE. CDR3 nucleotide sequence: TGTGCCAGCTGCCTCGGGACAGGGTCGGAGACCCAGTACTTC. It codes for CASCLGTGSETQYF. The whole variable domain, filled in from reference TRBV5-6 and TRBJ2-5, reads DAGVTQSPTHLIKTRGQQVTLRCSPKSGHDTVSWYQQALGQGPQFIFQYYEEEERQRGNFPDRFSGHQFPNYSSELNVNALLLGDSALYLCASCLGTGSETQYFGPGTRLLVL.

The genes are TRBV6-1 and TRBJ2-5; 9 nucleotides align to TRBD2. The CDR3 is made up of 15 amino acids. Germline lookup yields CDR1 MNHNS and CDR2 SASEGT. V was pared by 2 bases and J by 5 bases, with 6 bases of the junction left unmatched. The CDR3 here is CASSELAGVRETQYF. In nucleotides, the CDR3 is TGTGCCAGCAGTGAATTAGCGGGAGTAAGGGAGACCCAGTACTTC.

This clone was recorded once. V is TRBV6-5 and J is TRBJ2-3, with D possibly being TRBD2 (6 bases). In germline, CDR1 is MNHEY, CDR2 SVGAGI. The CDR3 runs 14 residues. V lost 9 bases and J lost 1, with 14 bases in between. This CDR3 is CASGRLGRTDTQYF. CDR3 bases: TGTGCCAGTGGGCGACTAGGACGCACAGATACGCAGTATTTT.

The CDR3 sequence is CAWSEGQAGSPLHF. Written as DNA, the CDR3 is TGTGCCTGGAGTGAAGGACAGGCCGGCTCACCCCTCCACTTT. The chain carries TRBV30 and TRBJ1-6, with 7 bases fitting TRBD1. This CDR3 has 14 residues. CDR1 is GTSNPN and CDR2 is SVGIG in the germline V gene (reference sequence). The ends lost 1 base at V and 10 bases at J; junction bases unmatched: 7.

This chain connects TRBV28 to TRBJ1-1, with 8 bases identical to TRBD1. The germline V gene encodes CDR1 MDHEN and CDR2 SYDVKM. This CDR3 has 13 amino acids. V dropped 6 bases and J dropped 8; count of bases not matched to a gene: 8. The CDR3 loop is CASSQTGVTEAFF. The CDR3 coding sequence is TGTGCCAGCAGCCAGACAGGGGTAACGGAAGCTTTCTTT. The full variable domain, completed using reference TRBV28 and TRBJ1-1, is DVKVTQSSRYLVKRTGEKVFLECVQDMDHENMFWYRQDPGLGLRLIYFSYDVKMKEKGDIPEGYSVSREKKERFSLILESASTNQTSMYLCASSQTGVTEAFFGQGTRLTVV.

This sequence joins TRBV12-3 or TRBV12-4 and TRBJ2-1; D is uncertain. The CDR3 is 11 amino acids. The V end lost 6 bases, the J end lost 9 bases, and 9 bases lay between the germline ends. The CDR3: CASSIQVEQFF. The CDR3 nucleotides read TGTGCCAGCAGCATACAAGTTGAGCAGTTCTTC.

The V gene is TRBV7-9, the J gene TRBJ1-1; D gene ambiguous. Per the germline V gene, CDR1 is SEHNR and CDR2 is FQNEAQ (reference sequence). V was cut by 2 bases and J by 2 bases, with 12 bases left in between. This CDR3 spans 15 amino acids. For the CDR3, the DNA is TGTGCCAGCAGCTTATATGAGGGCGGTAACACTGAAGCTTTCTTT. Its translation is CASSLYEGGNTEAFF.

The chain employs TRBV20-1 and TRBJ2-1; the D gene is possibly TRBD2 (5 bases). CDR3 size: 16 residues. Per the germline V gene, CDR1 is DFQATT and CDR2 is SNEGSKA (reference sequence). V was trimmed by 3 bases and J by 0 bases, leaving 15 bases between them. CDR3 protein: CSASKHGGGSYNEQFF. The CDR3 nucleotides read TGCAGTGCTAGTAAACACGGCGGAGGCTCCTACAATGAGCAGTTCTTC.

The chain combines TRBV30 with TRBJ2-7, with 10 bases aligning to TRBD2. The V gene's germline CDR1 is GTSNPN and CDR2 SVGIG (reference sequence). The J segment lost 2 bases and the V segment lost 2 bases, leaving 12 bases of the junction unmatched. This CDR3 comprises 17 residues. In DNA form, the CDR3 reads TGTGCCTGGAGTCGGAACAGAAATAGCGGGAGGCCCTACGAGCAGTACTTC. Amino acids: CAWSRNRNSGRPYEQYF.

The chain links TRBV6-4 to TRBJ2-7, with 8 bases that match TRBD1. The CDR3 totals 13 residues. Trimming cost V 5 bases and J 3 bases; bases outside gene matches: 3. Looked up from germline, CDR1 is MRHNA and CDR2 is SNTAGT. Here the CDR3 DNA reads TGTGCCAGCAGTCTCGGGACAGGCTACGAGCAGTACTTC. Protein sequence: CASSLGTGYEQYF.

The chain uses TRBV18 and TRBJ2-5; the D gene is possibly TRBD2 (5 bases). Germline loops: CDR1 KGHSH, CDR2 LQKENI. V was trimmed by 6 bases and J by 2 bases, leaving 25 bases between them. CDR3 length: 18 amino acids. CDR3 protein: CASSHLSGEVEGQETQYF. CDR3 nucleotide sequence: TGTGCCAGCTCTCACCTTTCCGGGGAAGTTGAGGGACAAGAGACCCAGTACTTC.

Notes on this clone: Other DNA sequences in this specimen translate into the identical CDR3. The CDR3 nucleotides read TGCGCCAGCAGCTTGTCGGGAGAGCAGTACTTC. Encoded protein: CASSLSGEQYF. The V and J genes are TRBV5-1 and TRBJ2-7, with a possible D match to TRBD2 (5 bases). The V gene's germline CDR1 is SGHRS and CDR2 YFSETQ. Trimming stripped 1 base from V and 7 bases from J, with 6 bases between. The CDR3 is 11 amino acids.

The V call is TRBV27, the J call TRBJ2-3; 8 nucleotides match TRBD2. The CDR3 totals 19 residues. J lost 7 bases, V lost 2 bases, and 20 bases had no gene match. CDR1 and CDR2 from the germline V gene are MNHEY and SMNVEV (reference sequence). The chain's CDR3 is CASSLRPSGLGVSQNTQYF. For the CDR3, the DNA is TGTGCCAGCAGTTTAAGGCCTAGCGGGTTAGGGGTGTCCCAGAATACGCAGTATTTT.

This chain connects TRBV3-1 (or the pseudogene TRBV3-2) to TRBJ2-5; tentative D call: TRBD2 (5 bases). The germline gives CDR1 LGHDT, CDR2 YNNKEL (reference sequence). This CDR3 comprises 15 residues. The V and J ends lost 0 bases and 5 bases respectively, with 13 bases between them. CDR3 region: CASSQDTGFTETQYF. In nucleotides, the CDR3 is TGTGCCAGCAGCCAAGATACGGGGTTTACGGAGACCCAGTACTTC.

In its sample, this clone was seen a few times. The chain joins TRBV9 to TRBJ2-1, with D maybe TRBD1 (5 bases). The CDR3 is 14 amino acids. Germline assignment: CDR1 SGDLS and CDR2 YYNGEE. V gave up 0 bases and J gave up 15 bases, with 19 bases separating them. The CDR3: CASSVGTQGASRFF. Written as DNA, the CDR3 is TGTGCCAGCAGCGTAGGTACCCAAGGGGCTAGTCGGTTCTTC.

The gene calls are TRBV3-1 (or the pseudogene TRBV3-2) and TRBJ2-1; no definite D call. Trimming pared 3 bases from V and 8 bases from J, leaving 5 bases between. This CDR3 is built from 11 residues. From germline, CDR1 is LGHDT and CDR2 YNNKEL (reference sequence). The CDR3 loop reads CASSQSYEQFF. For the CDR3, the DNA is TGTGCCAGCAGCCAGTCCTATGAGCAGTTCTTC.

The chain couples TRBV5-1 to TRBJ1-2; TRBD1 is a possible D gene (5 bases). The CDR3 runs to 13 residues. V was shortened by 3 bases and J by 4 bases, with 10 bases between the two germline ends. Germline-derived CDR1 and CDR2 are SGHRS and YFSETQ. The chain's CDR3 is CASSSDRTYGYTF. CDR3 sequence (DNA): TGCGCCAGCAGCTCAGACAGAACCTATGGCTACACCTTC.

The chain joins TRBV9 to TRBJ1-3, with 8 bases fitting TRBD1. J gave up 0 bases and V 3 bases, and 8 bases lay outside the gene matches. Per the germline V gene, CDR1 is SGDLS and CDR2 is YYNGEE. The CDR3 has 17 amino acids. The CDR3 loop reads CASSAGQGYYSGNTIYF. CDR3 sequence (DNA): TGTGCCAGCAGCGCCGGACAGGGATATTACTCTGGAAACACCATATATTTT.

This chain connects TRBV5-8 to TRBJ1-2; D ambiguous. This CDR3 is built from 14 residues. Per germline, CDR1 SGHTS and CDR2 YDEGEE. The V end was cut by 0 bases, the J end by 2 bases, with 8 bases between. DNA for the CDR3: TGTGCCAGCAGCTTGGACAACAGAAACTATGGCTACACCTTC. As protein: CASSLDNRNYGYTF.

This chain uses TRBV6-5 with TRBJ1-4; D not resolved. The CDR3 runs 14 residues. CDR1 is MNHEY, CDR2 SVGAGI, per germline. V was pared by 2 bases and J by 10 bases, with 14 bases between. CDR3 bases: TGTGCCAGCAGTTACCAGAATAGAGGCAGAAAACTGTTTTTT. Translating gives CASSYQNRGRKLFF.

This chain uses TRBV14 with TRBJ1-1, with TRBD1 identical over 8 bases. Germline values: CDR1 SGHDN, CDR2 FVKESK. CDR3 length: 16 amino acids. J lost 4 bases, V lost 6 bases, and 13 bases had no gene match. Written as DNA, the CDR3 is TGTGCCAGCAGATTGGGGACAGGTGGAGGAACCACTGAAGCTTTCTTT. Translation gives CASRLGTGGGTTEAFF.

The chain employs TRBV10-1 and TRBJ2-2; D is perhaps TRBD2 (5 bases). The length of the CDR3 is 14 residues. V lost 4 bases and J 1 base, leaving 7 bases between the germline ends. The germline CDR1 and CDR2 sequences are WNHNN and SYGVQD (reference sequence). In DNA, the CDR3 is TGCGCCAGCAGTGTTCGGGGGAACACCGGGGAGCTGTTTTTT. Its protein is CASSVRGNTGELFF.

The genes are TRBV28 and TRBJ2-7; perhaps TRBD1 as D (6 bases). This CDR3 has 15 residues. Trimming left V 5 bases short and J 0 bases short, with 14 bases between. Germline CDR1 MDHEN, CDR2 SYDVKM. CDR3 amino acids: CASSQSGQSSYEQYF. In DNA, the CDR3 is TGTGCCAGCAGTCAGAGCGGACAGAGCTCCTACGAGCAGTACTTC.

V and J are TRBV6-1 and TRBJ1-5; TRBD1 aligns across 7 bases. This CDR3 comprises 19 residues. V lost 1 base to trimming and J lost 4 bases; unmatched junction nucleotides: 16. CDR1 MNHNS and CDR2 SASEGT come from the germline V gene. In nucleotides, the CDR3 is TGTGCCAGCAGTGAAGGGTTCGGCAGGGGGGTTAGCACTAATCAGCCCCAGCATTTT. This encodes CASSEGFGRGVSTNQPQHF.

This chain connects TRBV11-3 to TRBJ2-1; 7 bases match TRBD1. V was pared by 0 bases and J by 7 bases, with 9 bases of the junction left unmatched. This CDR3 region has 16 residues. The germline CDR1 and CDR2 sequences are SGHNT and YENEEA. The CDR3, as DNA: TGTGCCAGCAGCTTAGATTCGGACAGGTTGGCGAATGAGCAGTTCTTC. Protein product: CASSLDSDRLANEQFF.

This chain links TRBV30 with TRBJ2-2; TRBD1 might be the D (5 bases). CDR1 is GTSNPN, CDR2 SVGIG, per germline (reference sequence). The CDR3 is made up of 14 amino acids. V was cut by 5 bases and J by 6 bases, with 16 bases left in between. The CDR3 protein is CAWANRQFAGELFF. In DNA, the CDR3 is TGTGCCTGGGCGAACAGGCAGTTCGCCGGGGAGCTGTTTTTT. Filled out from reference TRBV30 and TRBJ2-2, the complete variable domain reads SQTIHQWPATLVQPVGSPLSLECTVEGTSNPNLYWYRQAAGRGLQLLFYSVGIGQISSEVPQNLSASRPQDRQFILSSKKLLLSDSGFYLCAWANRQFAGELFFGEGSRLTVL.

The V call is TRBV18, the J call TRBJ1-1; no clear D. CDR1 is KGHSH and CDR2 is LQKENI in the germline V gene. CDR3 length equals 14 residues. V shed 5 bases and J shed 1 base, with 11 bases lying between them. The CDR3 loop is CASSFGRENTEAFF. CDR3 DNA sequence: TGTGCCAGCTCATTCGGACGGGAGAACACTGAAGCTTTCTTT.